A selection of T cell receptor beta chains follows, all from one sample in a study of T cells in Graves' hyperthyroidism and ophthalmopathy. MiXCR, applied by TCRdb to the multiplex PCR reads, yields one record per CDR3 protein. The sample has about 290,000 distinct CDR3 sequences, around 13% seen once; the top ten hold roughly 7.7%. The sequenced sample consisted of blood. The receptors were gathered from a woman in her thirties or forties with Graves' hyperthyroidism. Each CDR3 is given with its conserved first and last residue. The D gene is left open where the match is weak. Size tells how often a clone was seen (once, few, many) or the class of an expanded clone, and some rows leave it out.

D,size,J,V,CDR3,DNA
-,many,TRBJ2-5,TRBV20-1,CSARGGSETQYF,TGCAGTGCTAGAGGGGGTAGCGAGACCCAGTACTTC
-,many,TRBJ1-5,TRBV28,CASSLGAEAWQPQHF,TGTGCCAGCAGCCTCGGGGCGGAGGCATGGCAGCCCCAGCATTTT
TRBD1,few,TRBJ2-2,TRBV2,CASEIGRGFDTGELFF,TGTGCCAGCGAAATTGGCAGGGGGTTTGACACCGGGGAGCTGTTTTTT
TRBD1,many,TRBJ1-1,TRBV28,CASSFGRRGSGTEAFF,TGTGCCAGCAGTTTTGGTCGCAGGGGGTCGGGCACTGAAGCTTTCTTT
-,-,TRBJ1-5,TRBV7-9,CASSPGQTELPQHF,TGTGCCAGCAGCCCGGGGCAGACGGAGCTGCCCCAGCATTTT
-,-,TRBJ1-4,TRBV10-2,CATTGSATNEKLFF,TGCGCCACCACAGGGTCCGCAACTAATGAAAAACTGTTTTTT
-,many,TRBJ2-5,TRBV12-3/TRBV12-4,CASFRQDSQETQYF,TGTGCCAGCTTCCGCCAGGACAGCCAAGAGACCCAGTACTTC
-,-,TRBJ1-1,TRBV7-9,CASSLLQDSEAFF,TGTGCCAGCAGCTTACTACAGGACTCTGAAGCTTTCTTT
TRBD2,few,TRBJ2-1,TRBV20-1,CSADPGLRGIYNEQFF,TGCAGTGCGGACCCTGGACTGCGGGGGATCTACAATGAGCAGTTCTTC
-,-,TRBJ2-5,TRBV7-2,CASSLGPGRETQYF,TGTGCCAGCAGCTTAGGTCCAGGGAGAGAGACCCAGTACTTC
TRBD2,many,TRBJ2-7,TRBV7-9,CASSIKGLAAYEQYF,TGTGCCAGCAGCATCAAGGGACTAGCGGCCTACGAGCAGTACTTC
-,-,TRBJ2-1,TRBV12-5,CASGLVLGGYNGQFF,TGTGCTAGTGGTTTGGTACTAGGAGGGTACAATGGGCAGTTCTTC
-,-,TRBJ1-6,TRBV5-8,CASSLRGGPNSPLHF,TGTGCCAGCAGCTTGAGGGGGGGACCTAATTCACCCCTCCACTTT
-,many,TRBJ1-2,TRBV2,CASSEAAGSNTF,TGTGCCAGCAGTGAGGCCGCCGGGTCAAACACCTTC
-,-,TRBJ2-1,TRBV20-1,CSADERTRGQFF,TGCAGTGCGGACGAGCGGACTCGGGGGCAGTTCTTC
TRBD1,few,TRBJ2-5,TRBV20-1,CSAREPTGAGETQYF,TGCAGTGCTAGAGAACCGACAGGGGCAGGGGAGACCCAGTACTTC
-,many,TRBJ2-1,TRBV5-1,CASSPVGNEQFF,TGCGCCAGCAGCCCTGTGGGGAATGAGCAGTTCTTC
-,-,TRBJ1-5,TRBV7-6,CASSLHSNQPQRF,TGTGCCAGCAGCTTACATTCAAATCAGCCCCAGCGTTTT
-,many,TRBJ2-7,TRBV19,CASRPRTDRSEQYF,TGTGCCAGTAGACCCAGGACGGATCGTTCCGAGCAGTACTTC
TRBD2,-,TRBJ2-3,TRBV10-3,CAISESRTSGTTGRDTQYF,TGTGCCATCAGTGAGTCGCGGACTAGCGGAACCACTGGGAGGGATACGCAGTATTTT
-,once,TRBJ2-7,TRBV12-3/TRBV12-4,CASTTSINEQYF,TGTGCCAGCACCACGAGTATCAATGAGCAGTACTTC
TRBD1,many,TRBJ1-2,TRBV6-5,CASSYTETGMGPDGYTF,TGTGCCAGCAGTTACACAGAGACAGGGATGGGTCCAGACGGCTACACCTTC
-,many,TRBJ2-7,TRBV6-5,CASSYSGGPIFSYEQYF,TGTGCCAGCAGTTACTCGGGCGGCCCAATTTTCTCCTACGAGCAGTACTTC
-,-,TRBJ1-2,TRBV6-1,CASSPPLHGYTF,TGTGCCAGCAGCCCCCCCCTTCATGGCTACACCTTC
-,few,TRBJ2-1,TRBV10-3,CAISEQGNEQFF,TGTGCCATCAGTGAGCAGGGAAATGAGCAGTTCTTC
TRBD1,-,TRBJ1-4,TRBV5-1,CASSSQGGEKLFF,TGCGCCAGCAGCTCGCAGGGGGGCGAAAAACTGTTTTTT
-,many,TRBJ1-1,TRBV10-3,CAIQGNTEAFF,TGTGCCATCCAGGGAAACACTGAAGCTTTCTTT
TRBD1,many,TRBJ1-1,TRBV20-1,CSLLPEDRGMNTEAFF,TGCAGTCTACTCCCTGAGGACAGGGGGATGAACACTGAAGCTTTCTTT
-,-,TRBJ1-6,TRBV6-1,CATQRGINSPLHF,TGTGCCACTCAGCGGGGTATTAATTCACCCCTCCACTTT
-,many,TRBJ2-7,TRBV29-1,CSVEYAYEQYF,TGCAGCGTTGAGTATGCGTACGAGCAGTACTTC
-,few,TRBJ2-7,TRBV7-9,CASSLEDSYEQYF,TGTGCCAGCAGCTTAGAAGACAGCTACGAGCAGTACTTC
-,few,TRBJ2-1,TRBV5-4,CASSALASEQFF,TGTGCCAGCAGCGCCCTTGCCAGTGAGCAGTTCTTC
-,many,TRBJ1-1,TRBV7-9,CASSLFPAMNTEAFF,TGTGCCAGCAGCTTATTTCCGGCGATGAACACTGAAGCTTTCTTT
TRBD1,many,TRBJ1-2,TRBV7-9,CASSPNTGAGYTF,TGTGCCAGCAGCCCAAATACAGGGGCTGGCTACACCTTC
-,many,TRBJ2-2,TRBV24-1,CATSDLGGETGELFF,TGTGCCACCAGTGATTTGGGGGGTGAGACCGGGGAGCTGTTTTTT
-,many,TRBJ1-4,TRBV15,CATSRFSWDATNEKLFF,TGTGCCACCAGCAGATTCTCATGGGACGCAACTAATGAAAAACTGTTTTTT
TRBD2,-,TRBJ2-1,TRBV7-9,CTSSLTLAGGQQFF,TGTACCAGCAGCTTAACTCTAGCGGGAGGGCAGCAGTTCTTC
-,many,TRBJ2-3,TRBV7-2,CASSPGVATDTQYF,TGTGCCAGCAGCCCCGGGGTAGCCACAGATACGCAGTATTTT
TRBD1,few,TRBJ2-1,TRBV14,CASSQRRRQGVNEQFF,TGTGCCAGCAGCCAGCGAAGAAGACAGGGGGTGAATGAGCAGTTCTTC
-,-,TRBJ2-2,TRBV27,CASSLSWDINTGELFF,TGTGCCAGCAGTTTATCGTGGGACATAAACACCGGGGAGCTGTTTTTT
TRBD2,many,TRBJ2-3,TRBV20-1,CSAIGLAGDGGTQYF,TGCAGTGCTATAGGACTAGCGGGAGATGGTGGTACGCAGTATTTT
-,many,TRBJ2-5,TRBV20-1,CGSIGGETQYF,TGCGGATCAATAGGGGGGGAGACCCAGTACTTC
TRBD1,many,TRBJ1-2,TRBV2,CASSQGQGVDGYTF,TGTGCCAGCAGTCAGGGGCAGGGGGTGGATGGCTACACCTTC
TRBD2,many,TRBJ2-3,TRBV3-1,CASSQDHAGDPRDTQYF,TGTGCCAGCAGCCAAGATCACGCGGGAGACCCAAGAGATACGCAGTATTTT